This TCR beta chain came from a study of cytomegalovirus exposure and HLA in healthy donors. General study points: In a later analysis, TCR association rates varied by HLA locus: DRB1 most, HLA-C fewest. Several V segments, TRBV6-2 and TRBV6-3 among them, could not be told apart and were dropped. CMV serostatus was the only recorded immune exposure for donors.

The PCR employed 60 Vbeta primers together with 13 Jbeta primers. Data came from immunoSEQ multiplex PCR; TCRdb stores just in-frame clones and leaves some out. The sample contains under 200,000 clones, approximately 84% of which appear only once. This cohort consisted of healthy bone marrow donors. V shed 1 base and J shed 2 bases, with 10 bases lying between them. Germline V lookup: CDR1 SGHDT, CDR2 YYEEEE. This CDR3 has 14 residues. This clone was seen more than once but under ten times. Antigen: not known. The rearrangement uses TRBV5-6 and TRBJ2-7, with no clear D. Material for sequencing was PBMCs. The clonotype originates from a boy aged 5-17 years in good health and CMV-seronegative. The CDR3, as DNA: TGTGCCAGCAGCTTGTACACGCGGCCCTACGAGCAGTACTTC. This translates into CASSLYTRPYEQYF.